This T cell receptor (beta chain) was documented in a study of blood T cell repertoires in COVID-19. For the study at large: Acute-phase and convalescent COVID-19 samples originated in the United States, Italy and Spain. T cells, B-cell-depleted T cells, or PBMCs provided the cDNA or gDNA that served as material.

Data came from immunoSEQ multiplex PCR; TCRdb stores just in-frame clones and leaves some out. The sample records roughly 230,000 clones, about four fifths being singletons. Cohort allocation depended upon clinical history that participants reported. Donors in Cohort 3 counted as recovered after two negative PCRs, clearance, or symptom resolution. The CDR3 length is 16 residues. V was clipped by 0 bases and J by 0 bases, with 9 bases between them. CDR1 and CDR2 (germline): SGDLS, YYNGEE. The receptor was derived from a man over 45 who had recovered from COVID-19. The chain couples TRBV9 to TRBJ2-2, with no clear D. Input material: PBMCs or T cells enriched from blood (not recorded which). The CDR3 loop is CASSVEISANTGELFF. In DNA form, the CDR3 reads TGTGCCAGCAGCGTAGAAATTTCTGCGAACACCGGGGAGCTGTTTTTT.